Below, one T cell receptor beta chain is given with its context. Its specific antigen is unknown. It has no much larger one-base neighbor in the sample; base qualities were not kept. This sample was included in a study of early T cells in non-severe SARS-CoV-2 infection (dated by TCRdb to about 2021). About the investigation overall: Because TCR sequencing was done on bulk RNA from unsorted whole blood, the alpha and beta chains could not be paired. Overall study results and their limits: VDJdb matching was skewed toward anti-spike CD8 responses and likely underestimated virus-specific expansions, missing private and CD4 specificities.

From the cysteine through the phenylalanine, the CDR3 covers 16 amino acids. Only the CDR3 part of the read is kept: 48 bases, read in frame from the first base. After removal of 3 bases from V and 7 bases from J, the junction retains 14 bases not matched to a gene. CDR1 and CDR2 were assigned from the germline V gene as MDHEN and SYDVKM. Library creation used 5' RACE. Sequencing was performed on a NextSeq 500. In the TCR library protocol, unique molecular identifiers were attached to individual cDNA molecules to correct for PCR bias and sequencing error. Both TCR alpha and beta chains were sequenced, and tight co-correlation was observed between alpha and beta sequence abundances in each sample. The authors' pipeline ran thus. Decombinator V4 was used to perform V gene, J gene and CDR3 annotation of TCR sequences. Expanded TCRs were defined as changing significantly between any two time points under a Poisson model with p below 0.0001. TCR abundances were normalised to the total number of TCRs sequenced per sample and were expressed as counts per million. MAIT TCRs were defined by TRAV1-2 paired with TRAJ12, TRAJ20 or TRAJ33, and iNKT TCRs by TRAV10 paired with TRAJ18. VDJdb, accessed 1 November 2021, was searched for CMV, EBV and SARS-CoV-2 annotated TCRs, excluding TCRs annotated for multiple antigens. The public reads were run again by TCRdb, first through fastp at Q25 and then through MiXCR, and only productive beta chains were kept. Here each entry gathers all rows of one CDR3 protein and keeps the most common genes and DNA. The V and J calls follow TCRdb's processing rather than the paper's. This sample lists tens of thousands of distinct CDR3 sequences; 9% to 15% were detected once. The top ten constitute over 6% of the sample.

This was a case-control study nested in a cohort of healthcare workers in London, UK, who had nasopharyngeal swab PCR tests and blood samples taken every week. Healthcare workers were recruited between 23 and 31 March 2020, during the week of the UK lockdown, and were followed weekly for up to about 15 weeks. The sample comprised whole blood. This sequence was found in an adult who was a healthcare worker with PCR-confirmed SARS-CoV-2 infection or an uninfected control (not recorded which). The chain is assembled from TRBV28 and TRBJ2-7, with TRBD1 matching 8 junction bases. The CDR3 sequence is CASSLGKTGVSGEQYF. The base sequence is TGTGCCAGCAGTTTGGGAAAGACAGGGGTCTCCGGGGAGCAGTACTTC.